One sample yielded the 10 T cell receptor beta chains listed below, sequenced in a study of T cells in Graves' hyperthyroidism and ophthalmopathy. Regions amplified from RNA transcripts were the TCR beta CDR3 regions. During a first-round RT-PCR of the TCR CDR3, the HTBI primer set was used. TCRdb re-derived calls from the multiplex PCR reads in MiXCR, one entry per CDR3 protein. The sample holds about 540,000 distinct CDR3 sequences, about 45% seen once. Input material: peripheral blood or thyroid tissue (not recorded which). These receptors came from a woman aged 18-35 years with Graves' hyperthyroidism.

This clonotype was found a few times. J is TRBJ1-4 and V is TRBV2; D ambiguous. V lost 6 bases, J lost 0 bases, and 11 bases lay in between. CDR1 is SNHLY and CDR2 is FYNNEI in the germline V gene. The CDR3 is 15 residues long. CDR3 residues: CASRPGKATNEKLFF. The CDR3 DNA reads as TGTGCCAGCAGACCAGGAAAAGCAACTAATGAAAAACTGTTTTTT.

This clonotype came up many times. The chain links TRBV3-1 to TRBJ1-1; no firm D call. The CDR3 consists of 13 residues. CDR1 and CDR2 (germline): LGHDT, YNNKEL (reference sequence). Trimming took 4 bases from V and 5 from J, leaving 11 bases between them. The CDR3, as DNA: TGTGCCAGCAGCCCCTTAGCGAGGACTGAAGCTTTCTTT. Protein sequence: CASSPLARTEAFF.

This rearrangement joins TRBV5-1 to TRBJ1-6, with TRBD1 identical over 12 bases. The CDR3 is made up of 17 amino acids. The germline CDR1 and CDR2 sequences are SGHRS and YFSETQ. Trimming at V came to 0 bases and at J to 7 bases, leaving 5 bases not matched to a gene. CDR3 residues: CASSLGSGTGGNSPLHF. In DNA form, the CDR3 reads TGCGCCAGCAGCTTGGGTAGTGGGACAGGGGGCAATTCACCCCTCCACTTT.

The rearrangement links TRBV2 to TRBJ1-1; tentatively, D is TRBD1 (5 bases). The CDR3 loop spans 13 amino acids. The germline V gene encodes CDR1 SNHLY and CDR2 FYNNEI. Trimming removed 5 bases from V and 7 bases from J, with 14 bases in between. CDR3 coding DNA: TGTGCCAGCAGTTACCGGGACTACAATGAAGCTTTCTTT. As protein: CASSYRDYNEAFF.

The CDR3 nucleotides read TGTGCCAGCAGCTTATGCCGGGACTACTACGAGCAGTACTTC. It codes for CASSLCRDYYEQYF. The chain joins TRBV5-6 to TRBJ2-7; 7 bases are shared with TRBD2. CDR1 is SGHDT and CDR2 is YYEEEE in the germline V gene. This CDR3 has 14 amino acids. The V segment lost 2 bases and the J segment 3 bases; nucleotides outside the gene matches: 5.

Remarks on this clonotype: A read error may account for a junction end that differs from germline. The V and J genes are TRBV19 and TRBJ2-2; 8 bases align to TRBD2. The CDR3 is 15 amino acids. In germline, CDR1 is LNHDA, CDR2 SQIVND (reference sequence). CDR3 loop: CASRRAGGGGGELFF. CDR3 sequence (DNA): TGCGCCAGCAGACGTGCGGGGGGAGGCGGCGGGGAGCTGTTTTTT.

This clonotype was recorded at least ten times. CDR3 sequence: CASSYRTSGSYEQYF. CDR3 nucleotides: TGTGCCAGCAGTTACCGGACTAGCGGGAGTTACGAGCAGTACTTC. V is TRBV6-5 and J is TRBJ2-7, with TRBD2 matching over 13 bases. V lost 2 bases to trimming and J lost 4 bases; unmatched junction nucleotides: 2. Germline loops: CDR1 MNHEY, CDR2 SVGAGI. The CDR3 totals 15 residues.

In its sample, this clonotype was seen many times. V gene TRBV15 combines with J gene TRBJ1-2; 7 nucleotides align to TRBD1. Trimming at V came to 6 bases and at J to 3 bases, leaving 4 bases not matched to a gene. The CDR3 sequence is 13 residues long. Germline V lookup: CDR1 LNHNV, CDR2 YYDKDF (reference sequence). The CDR3 region is CATRAGQDYGYTF. CDR3 DNA: TGTGCCACCAGAGCAGGACAGGACTATGGCTACACCTTC. Based on the CDR3 plus reference TRBV15 and TRBJ1-2, the full variable domain is DAMVIQNPRYQVTQFGKPVTLSCSQTLNHNVMYWYQQKSSQAPKLLFHYYDKDFNNEADTPDNFQSRRPNTSFCFLDIRSPGLGDTAMYLCATRAGQDYGYTFGSGTRLTVV.

This clonotype has only a few counts. A junction boundary mismatches the germline segment, possibly from a read error. This chain uses TRBV4-1 with TRBJ1-6; 7 bases match TRBD1. CDR3 length: 14 residues. Germline-derived CDR1 and CDR2 are MGHRA and YSYEKL. The CDR3 protein is CASSFKGAWSPLHF. The CDR3 DNA follows: TGTGCCAGCAGTTTTAAGGGGGCCTGGTCACCCCTCCACTTT.

This clonotype was seen many times. The chain joins TRBV29-1 to TRBJ2-2, with 9 bases that match TRBD2. Germline V lookup: CDR1 SQVTM, CDR2 ANQGSEA. V shed 6 bases and J 5 bases; nucleotides not matched to a gene: 10. This CDR3 contains 15 residues. The chain's CDR3 is CSVAASGTRTGELFF. The CDR3 DNA follows: TGCAGCGTCGCGGCTAGCGGGACCAGGACCGGGGAGCTGTTTTTT.